This passage covers 27 T cell receptor beta chains from one sample sequenced in a study of blood T cell repertoires in COVID-19. Method: immunoSEQ multiplex PCR; TCRdb's copy keeps in-frame clones and lacks some. This table holds about 260,000 clones, 90% found once. Input material: peripheral blood. The receptors shown here come from a woman in her thirties or forties with acute or convalescent COVID-19.

The chain links TRBV28 to TRBJ1-6; a possible D gene is TRBD1 (5 bases). The CDR3 is 14 residues long. The V gene lost 6 bases and the J gene lost 7 bases, with 13 bases spanning the gap. Germline CDR1 and CDR2: MDHEN and SYDVKM. In DNA form, the CDR3 reads TGTGCCAGCAGCGTGGGGCAGGGAAATTCACCCCTCCACTTT. This codes for CASSVGQGNSPLHF.

The V gene is TRBV3-1 (or the pseudogene TRBV3-2), the J gene TRBJ2-2; 12 bases are a match to TRBD2. Germline values: CDR1 LGHDT, CDR2 YNNKEL (reference sequence). The CDR3 runs 18 residues. With V trimmed by 6 bases and J by 4 bases, 12 bases remained unmatched. The CDR3 loop is CASSRPSSGGASTGELFF. In DNA form, the CDR3 reads TGTGCCAGCAGTCGGCCTTCTAGCGGGGGGGCGAGCACCGGGGAGCTGTTTTTT.

The chain carries TRBV2 and TRBJ1-1, with D hard to call. The ends were cut back, 1 base at V and 6 bases at J, with 6 bases in the middle. This CDR3 is 12 amino acids long. CDR1 is SNHLY and CDR2 is FYNNEI in the germline V gene. CDR3 DNA sequence: TGTGCCAGCAGTGAAGGGGCCCCTGAAGCTTTCTTT. Translation: CASSEGAPEAFF.

A single count supports this clone. This chain connects TRBV7-2 to TRBJ2-3; 10 bases map to TRBD2. CDR1 is SGHTA, CDR2 FQGNSA, per germline. The length of the CDR3 is 15 residues. The V segment lost 3 bases and the J segment 5 bases; nucleotides outside the gene matches: 5. The CDR3 region is CASSLASGGVDTQYF. The DNA for the CDR3 is TGTGCCAGCAGCTTGGCTAGCGGGGGTGTAGATACGCAGTATTTT.

This clone has a handful of counts. The chain is built from TRBV7-3 and TRBJ1-1, with TRBD1 matching 12 bases. The CDR3 runs 16 residues. CDR1 and CDR2 from the germline V gene are SGHTA and FQGTGA. V lost 4 bases, J lost 3 bases, and 6 bases stayed unmatched. As DNA, the CDR3 is TGTGCCAGCAGCTCGGGGACAGGGGGCAGGGACACTGAAGCTTTCTTT. This translates into CASSSGTGGRDTEAFF.

This rearrangement joins TRBV5-4 to TRBJ1-1; TRBD1 matches 7 bases. Germline V lookup: CDR1 SGHNT, CDR2 YYREEE (reference sequence). Losses at the gene ends were 4 bases for V and 1 base for J; bases not matched to a gene: 1. This CDR3 comprises 13 residues. The CDR3 DNA follows: TGTGCCAGCAGCCGACAGGGGAACACTGAAGCTTTCTTT. Amino acid sequence: CASSRQGNTEAFF. The full variable domain, completed using reference TRBV5-4 and TRBJ1-1, is ETGVTQSPTHLIKTRGQQVTLRCSSQSGHNTVSWYQQALGQGPQFIFQYYREEENGRGNFPPRFSGLQFPNYSSELNVNALELDDSALYLCASSRQGNTEAFFGQGTRLTVV.

This clone was found once. J is TRBJ2-3 and V is TRBV27, with D possibly matching TRBD2 (6 bases). V was shortened by 4 bases and J by 4 bases, with 12 bases between the two germline ends. Germline V gene sequence: CDR1 MNHEY, CDR2 SMNVEV (reference sequence). The CDR3 spans 14 residues. CDR3: CASSWGGVADTQYF. CDR3 DNA sequence: TGTGCCAGCAGTTGGGGCGGGGTTGCAGATACGCAGTATTTT.

The chain recombines TRBV27 with TRBJ2-1; 7 bases fit TRBD1. Germline V gene sequence: CDR1 MNHEY, CDR2 SMNVEV (reference sequence). CDR3 length: 13 residues. The J segment lost 6 bases and the V segment lost 5 bases, leaving 4 bases of the junction unmatched. This chain's CDR3 is CASSHDRANEQFF. The DNA of the CDR3 is TGTGCCAGCAGTCACGACAGGGCCAATGAGCAGTTCTTC.

This rearrangement joins TRBV7-6 to TRBJ2-3; 9 bases agree with TRBD2. Germline CDR1 and CDR2: SGHVS and FNYEAQ. The CDR3 has 16 residues. After removal of 4 bases from V and 6 bases from J, the junction contained 11 bases not matched to a gene. In DNA, the CDR3 is TGTGCCAGCAGCTCCCCCACAGCGGGGGGTATGGATACGCAGTATTTT. This codes for CASSSPTAGGMDTQYF.

J is TRBJ1-1 and V is TRBV6-5, with D possibly TRBD1 on 6 matching bases. CDR1 is MNHEY, CDR2 SVGAGI, per germline. This CDR3 is built from 14 residues. Between the trimmed V and J ends, which lost 4 bases and 1 base, there was a span of 10 bases. DNA for the CDR3: TGTGCCAGCAGTTGGGGCAGGGGGAACACTGAAGCTTTCTTT. Encoded protein: CASSWGRGNTEAFF.

This clone was counted a single time. The chain links TRBV10-3 to TRBJ1-2, with D possibly matching TRBD1 (6 bases). This CDR3 region has 19 residues. Germline V gives CDR1 ENHRY, CDR2 SYGVKD. Deletions cut 2 bases from V and 0 bases from J, with 22 bases between. This chain's CDR3 is CAISENLLPRGQTNYGYTF. The CDR3 bases are TGTGCCATCAGTGAGAACCTTCTACCCCGCGGACAGACTAACTATGGCTACACCTTC.

The CDR3 region is CASRSPATGGVNTGELFF. The DNA of the CDR3 is TGTGCCAGCAGGAGTCCCGCGACAGGGGGCGTTAACACCGGGGAGCTGTTTTTT. The chain recombines TRBV9 with TRBJ2-2, with TRBD1 identical over 10 bases. This CDR3 is 18 amino acids long. V gave up 5 bases and J gave up 2 bases; unmatched junction bases: 12. CDR1 is SGDLS and CDR2 is YYNGEE in the germline V gene.

This chain uses TRBV7-2 with TRBJ2-5; weak D call: TRBD2 (6 bases). Germline assignment: CDR1 SGHTA and CDR2 FQGNSA. CDR3 size: 14 residues. The V end lost 2 bases, the J end lost 5 bases, and 12 bases lay between the germline ends. CDR3 residues: CASSLQAGPETQYF. The CDR3 coding sequence is TGTGCCAGCAGCTTACAGGCGGGGCCGGAGACCCAGTACTTC.

This chain connects TRBV6-6 to TRBJ2-1; 7 nucleotides line up with TRBD2. V dropped 8 bases and J dropped 0; count of bases not matched to a gene: 10. This CDR3 is 16 amino acids long. Germline values: CDR1 MNHNY, CDR2 SVGAGI (reference sequence). The CDR3 region has the DNA TGTGCCAGCTTTAGCGGGCCACTTCGCTCCTACAATGAGCAGTTCTTC. It specifies CASFSGPLRSYNEQFF.

This clone was observed a single time. The chain couples TRBV6-1 to TRBJ1-5; 11 nucleotides align to TRBD1. The CDR3 totals 18 residues. CDR1 is MNHNS, CDR2 SASEGT, per germline. V lost 2 bases to trimming and J lost 11 bases; unmatched junction nucleotides: 17. This CDR3 is CASSERGTGGFRFGTQHF. The CDR3 DNA reads TGTGCCAGCAGTGAACGGGGGACAGGGGGTTTCAGGTTCGGGACCCAGCATTTT.

This clone was recorded only once. The chain couples TRBV7-2 to TRBJ2-5; 8 bases match TRBD1. The J segment lost 5 bases and the V segment lost 5 bases, leaving 7 bases of the junction unmatched. Per the germline V gene, CDR1 is SGHTA and CDR2 is FQGNSA. The CDR3 contains 14 residues. The CDR3 loop reads CASSLDRGGETQYF. The CDR3, as DNA: TGTGCCAGCAGCCTCGACAGGGGCGGGGAGACCCAGTACTTC.

This clone was found once. The chain recombines TRBV19 with TRBJ2-5; maybe TRBD1 (6 bases). Germline values: CDR1 LNHDA, CDR2 SQIVND (reference sequence). This CDR3 contains 14 residues. Deletions cut 8 bases from V and 2 bases from J, with 15 bases between. CDR3 bases: TGTGCCAGTTCCCCCTGGGACACACAAGAGACCCAGTACTTC. Encoded protein: CASSPWDTQETQYF.

The V and J genes are TRBV18 and TRBJ1-1; 11 bases match TRBD1. Trimming cost V 3 bases and J 5 bases; bases outside gene matches: 11. Germline assignment: CDR1 KGHSH and CDR2 LQKENI. The CDR3 is 17 amino acids. The CDR3 bases are TGTGCCAGCTCACCTACAGCTCATGGGACAGGGGGGACTGAAGCTTTCTTT. This encodes CASSPTAHGTGGTEAFF.

The chain joins TRBV7-3 to TRBJ2-1, with 12 bases aligning to TRBD2. Germline assignment: CDR1 SGHTA and CDR2 FQGTGA. The CDR3 runs to 16 residues. The trim removed 2 bases at V and 4 bases at J, leaving 3 bases unmatched. CDR3 sequence (DNA): TGTGCCAGCAGCTTACGACTAGCGGGAGAATACAATGAGCAGTTCTTC. It translates to CASSLRLAGEYNEQFF.

The sample holds a few counts of this clone. J is TRBJ1-5 and V is TRBV4-2; D remains unclear. This CDR3 spans 15 amino acids. The V end lost 1 base, the J end lost 0 bases, and 7 bases lay between the germline ends. Germline V CDR1 and CDR2: LGHNA, YNFKEQ. CDR3 sequence: CASSQALDSNQPQHF. The CDR3 DNA sequence: TGTGCCAGCAGCCAAGCATTAGATAGCAATCAGCCCCAGCATTTT.

This sequence joins TRBV18 and TRBJ1-2, with D unresolved. V shed 0 bases and J shed 4 bases, with 9 bases lying between them. Germline CDR1 and CDR2: KGHSH and LQKENI. This CDR3 has 14 amino acids. The CDR3 loop is CASSPPAAAYGYTF. The DNA of the CDR3 is TGTGCCAGCTCACCACCGGCGGCAGCCTATGGCTACACCTTC.

The V and J genes are TRBV11-3 and TRBJ2-3; TRBD2 matches 10 bases. CDR1 and CDR2 from the germline V gene are SGHNT and YENEEA. V dropped 8 bases and J dropped 2; count of bases not matched to a gene: 7. This CDR3 has 15 residues. The CDR3 sequence: CASASGGRLTDTQYF. In nucleotides, the CDR3 is TGTGCCAGCGCTAGCGGGGGACGTCTCACAGATACGCAGTATTTT.

The chain recombines TRBV2 with TRBJ1-5; D gene uncertain. Looked up from germline, CDR1 is SNHLY and CDR2 is FYNNEI. Deletions cut 5 bases from V and 7 bases from J, with 15 bases between. This CDR3 is built from 14 residues. CDR3 protein: CASSLGLPGQPQHF. The DNA of the CDR3 is TGTGCCAGCAGTCTGGGGTTACCGGGGCAGCCCCAGCATTTT.

The chain has TRBV10-3 and TRBJ1-1, with D tentatively TRBD1 (5 bases). This CDR3 spans 14 amino acids. Germline lookup yields CDR1 ENHRY and CDR2 SYGVKD. The ends were cut back, 3 bases at V and 3 bases at J, with 11 bases in the middle. The CDR3: CAISDLLGDTEAFF. CDR3 in DNA: TGTGCCATCAGTGATCTGTTAGGGGACACTGAAGCTTTCTTT.

V gene TRBV4-1 combines with J gene TRBJ2-3, with D perhaps TRBD1 (6 bases). Germline CDR1 is MGHRA and CDR2 is YSYEKL. Trimming removed 0 bases from V and 6 bases from J, with 7 bases in between. The CDR3 has 13 amino acids. The CDR3 bases are TGCGCCAGCAGCCAAGATCAGGGGGATACGCAGTATTTT. The encoded protein is CASSQDQGDTQYF.

V and J are TRBV4-2 and TRBJ2-3; 7 bases line up with TRBD2. J was trimmed by 1 base and V by 2 bases; bases with no gene match: 3. This CDR3 contains 15 residues. CDR1 and CDR2 from the germline V gene are LGHNA and YNFKEQ. The CDR3 bases are TGTGCCAGCAGCCAACCAAGCGGGGGCACAGATACGCAGTATTTT. Translated: CASSQPSGGTDTQYF.

This clone was counted once. The gene calls are TRBV5-5 and TRBJ1-4; 7 bases line up with TRBD1. The CDR3 runs to 16 residues. Looked up from germline, CDR1 is SGHKS and CDR2 is YYEKEE (reference sequence). After removal of 5 bases from V and 8 bases from J, the junction contained 15 bases not matched to a gene. As DNA, the CDR3 is TGTGCCAGCAGTCCCCGTCGACAGGGCCGAGGAGAAAAACTGTTTTTT. Translated: CASSPRRQGRGEKLFF.